A selection of T cell receptor beta chains follows, all from one sample in a study of T cells in Graves' hyperthyroidism and ophthalmopathy. Using its own MiXCR run on the multiplex PCR reads, TCRdb lists one record per CDR3 protein. The sample includes about 400,000 distinct CDR3 sequences, under 15% of them seen just once. The sequenced material came from blood. These receptors were collected from a woman under 40 with Graves' hyperthyroidism. Both conserved end residues are part of each CDR3. The D gene is left open where the match is weak. Not all rows give a size; the values are once, few, many and, for expanded clones, a class.

cdr3_nt	cdr3_aa	v_call	j_call	d_call	clone_size
TGCAGTGCTAGTACTAGCGGGATTTACAATGAGCAGTTCTTC	CSASTSGIYNEQFF	TRBV20-1	TRBJ2-1	TRBD2	many
TGTGCCTGGAGTGTTGGTCAGTGGGAGACCCAGTACTTC	CAWSVGQWETQYF	TRBV30	TRBJ2-5	-	many
TGTGCCAGCAGCCCAGGCCCCGGGGGCACTGAAGCTTTCTTT	CASSPGPGGTEAFF	TRBV7-7	TRBJ1-1	-	few
TGCAGTGCTAGCGGGACAGGGATTTCCTACGAGCAGTACTTC	CSASGTGISYEQYF	TRBV20-1	TRBJ2-7	TRBD1	-
TGTGCCATCAGTGATTCCAGCGGAAGTAACTATGGCTACACCTTC	CAISDSSGSNYGYTF	TRBV10-3	TRBJ1-2	-	-
TGCAGTGCTCTGGGGGAGGGGGCGGGTAACAAGCAGCCCCAGCATTTT	CSALGEGAGNKQPQHF	TRBV20-1	TRBJ1-5	TRBD1	-
TGTGCCACCCCGACAGGGGCTTCCTATGGCTACACCTTC	CATPTGASYGYTF	TRBV10-3	TRBJ1-2	TRBD1	few
TGTGCCAGCAGCCGGGGACAGGGGGCGCGGGGCACTGAAGCTTTCTTT	CASSRGQGARGTEAFF	TRBV3-1	TRBJ1-1	TRBD1	many
TGTGCCATCAGTGAGTCGACAGGGGGCATCTACGAGCAGTACTTC	CAISESTGGIYEQYF	TRBV10-3	TRBJ2-7	TRBD1	-
TGTGCCAGCAGCTTATCGGCCGACGGCCATCAGCCCCAGCATTTT	CASSLSADGHQPQHF	TRBV11-2	TRBJ1-5	-	many
TGCGCCAGCAGCCAAGCAGTAGCGGGAGTGAAGGAGACCCAGTACTTC	CASSQAVAGVKETQYF	TRBV4-1	TRBJ2-5	TRBD2	few
TGCAGTGCTAGAGATGCCCTTAGCGGGAATTTCTTGAATGAGCAGTTCTTC	CSARDALSGNFLNEQFF	TRBV20-1	TRBJ2-1	TRBD2	many
TGTGCCAGCAGTGGGACTAGCGGGGCTAATGAGCGGTTCTTC	CASSGTSGANERFF	TRBV2	TRBJ2-1	TRBD2	-
TGTGCCAGCAGCCAAGATTTAGGTGCTAGCGGAGCTAGCACAGATACGCAGTATTTT	CASSQDLGASGASTDTQYF	TRBV4-2	TRBJ2-3	TRBD2	few
TGTGCCAGCAGTTTCGGGGCTGCAGGGTCGTCCGAGCAGTACTTC	CASSFGAAGSSEQYF	TRBV28	TRBJ2-7	-	many
TGTGCCAGCAGCCCTCGGAGCACTGAAGCTTTCTTT	CASSPRSTEAFF	TRBV3-1	TRBJ1-1	-	many
TGCGCCAGCAGCTTGGGAGGGGGGCTTGGGGCCAACGTCCTGACTTTC	CASSLGGGLGANVLTF	TRBV5-1	TRBJ2-6	-	-
TGTGCCAGCAGTAAAAGGGGGCGAGCTAATGAAAAACTGTTTTTT	CASSKRGRANEKLFF	TRBV12-3/TRBV12-4	TRBJ1-4	TRBD1	many
TGTGCCAGCAGCATTAGCGGAAGTAGGGGAGATACGCAGTATTTT	CASSISGSRGDTQYF	TRBV7-2	TRBJ2-3	-	many
TGCGCCAGCAGCTTGGCCGCAGGGGGCGCTGACAATTCACCCCTCCACTTT	CASSLAAGGADNSPLHF	TRBV5-1	TRBJ1-6	TRBD1	many
TGTGCCAGCAGCCAAGATCTAGACAGGGGCTACGAGCAGTACTTC	CASSQDLDRGYEQYF	TRBV14	TRBJ2-7	TRBD1	many
TGTGCCAGCAGCCCAAGGACTAGCCCCAACAATGAGCAGTTCTTC	CASSPRTSPNNEQFF	TRBV7-8	TRBJ2-1	TRBD2	many
TGTGCCAGCAGCCCCTCTCGTGGACTAGCGGGAGAGAGCACAGATACGCAGTATTTT	CASSPSRGLAGESTDTQYF	TRBV7-2	TRBJ2-3	TRBD2	many
TGTGCCAGCAGCCTTCGGATGAAGACAGATACGCAGTATTTT	CASSLRMKTDTQYF	TRBV7-2	TRBJ2-3	-	many
TGTGCCAGCAGCTTAGCTAGCGGGAGTAGGTACGAGCAGTACTTC	CASSLASGSRYEQYF	TRBV7-2	TRBJ2-7	TRBD2	many
TGCGCCAGCAGCTTGTCGACTAATTCACCCCTCCACTTT	CASSLSTNSPLHF	TRBV5-1	TRBJ1-6	-	-
TGCAGTGCTAGAGGGTTGGGTAATTCACCCCTCCACTTT	CSARGLGNSPLHF	TRBV20-1	TRBJ1-6	-	-
TGCGCCAGCAGCGAGGACAGGGCCCTTTCCTACGAGCAGTACTTC	CASSEDRALSYEQYF	TRBV5-1	TRBJ2-7	TRBD1	many
TGTGCCAGCAGTGACCCATTCTCCGGGACGGTTAATTCACCCCTCCACTTT	CASSDPFSGTVNSPLHF	TRBV27	TRBJ1-6	-	-
TGCGCCAGCAGTGAGTACGGAAATCAGCCCCAGCATTTT	CASSEYGNQPQHF	TRBV10-2	TRBJ1-5	-	few
TGTGCCAGCAGCCCCCCAGGGACTAGCGGGAGGTCCTACGAGCAGTACTTC	CASSPPGTSGRSYEQYF	TRBV9	TRBJ2-7	TRBD2	-
TGCGCCAGCAGTGCGCGGCTAGCGGGAGGGGGACGCCATGAGCAGTTCTTC	CASSARLAGGGRHEQFF	TRBV5-1	TRBJ2-1	TRBD2	few